Below, 15 T cell receptor beta chains from the same sample are listed, as sequenced in a study of T cells in Graves' hyperthyroidism and ophthalmopathy. The source material, RNA transcripts, was used to amplify TCR beta CDR3 regions. The HTBI set primed first-round TCR CDR3 RT-PCR. TCRdb processed the multiplex PCR reads anew with MiXCR; each CDR3 protein has one entry. The data show 600,000 or so distinct CDR3 sequences, with around 16% seen just once and 3.5% to 4% held by the top ten. The source material was blood. Receptors originate from a woman in her twenties or thirties with Graves' hyperthyroidism.

This clonotype was seen more than once but under ten times. This chain connects TRBV7-9 to TRBJ2-1, with a tentative D call TRBD2 (6 bases). The CDR3 length is 16 residues. CDR1 and CDR2 from the germline V gene are SEHNR and FQNEAQ (reference sequence). Trimming pared 0 bases from V and 0 bases from J, leaving 9 bases between. The CDR3 here is CASSLAGLRSYNEQFF. In DNA form, the CDR3 reads TGTGCCAGCAGCTTAGCGGGACTCCGCTCCTACAATGAGCAGTTCTTC.

This clonotype was observed at least ten times. The chain uses TRBV28 and TRBJ2-7; D possibly uses TRBD1 or TRBD2 (6 bases each). V lost 4 bases to trimming and J lost 5 bases, with 15 bases between them. Germline CDR1 is MDHEN and CDR2 is SYDVKM. The CDR3 is 14 amino acids. CDR3 sequence (DNA): TGTGCCAGCAGTTACCCGGGGGCGGGCAACGAGCAGTACTTC. Translating it yields CASSYPGAGNEQYF.

This clonotype appeared many times. The chain has TRBV7-2 and TRBJ2-1; 11 bases line up with TRBD2. In germline, CDR1 is SGHTA, CDR2 FQGNSA. The CDR3 totals 17 residues. After removal of 4 bases from V and 6 bases from J, the junction contained 11 bases not matched to a gene. The CDR3 DNA sequence: TGTGCCAGCAGCTCACCTCAACGGACTAGCGGGTCCAATGAGCAGTTCTTC. This codes for CASSSPQRTSGSNEQFF.

This clonotype was seen at least ten times. The chain has TRBV28 and TRBJ1-4, with D perhaps matching TRBD1 (5 bases). The CDR3 covers 15 residues. The V gene's germline CDR1 is MDHEN and CDR2 SYDVKM. Trimming took 5 bases from V and 8 from J, leaving 18 bases between them. Here the CDR3 reads CASSPPGGEREKLFF. The CDR3 nucleotides read TGTGCCAGCAGTCCCCCCGGAGGGGAGCGAGAAAAACTGTTTTTT.

The chain couples TRBV4-1 to TRBJ2-6; no clear D. The CDR3 runs to 15 residues. The ends were cut back, 5 bases at V and 0 bases at J, with 8 bases in the middle. Germline V CDR1 and CDR2: MGHRA, YSYEKL. CDR3 amino acids: CASSYLVSGANVLTF. The CDR3 bases are TGCGCCAGCAGCTACCTGGTCTCTGGGGCCAACGTCCTGACTTTC.

There are a few counts of this clonotype. J is TRBJ1-1 and V is TRBV4-3, with a possible D match to TRBD1 (5 bases). The germline V gene has CDR1 LGHNA and CDR2 YSLEER. The length of the CDR3 is 16 residues. Trimming took 2 bases from V and 0 from J, leaving 13 bases between them. The CDR3 nucleotides are TGCGCCAGCAGCCAACAGGGATTAGCCATGAACACTGAAGCTTTCTTT. It codes for CASSQQGLAMNTEAFF.

There are a few counts of this clonotype. J is TRBJ2-7 and V is TRBV25-1, with D unclear. Trimming stripped 4 bases from V and 0 bases from J, with 10 bases between. This CDR3 has 14 residues. Germline-derived CDR1 and CDR2 are MGHDK and SYGVNS. The CDR3 nucleotides are TGTGCCAGCAGTGGTGTCAGGAACTCCTACGAGCAGTACTTC. The encoded protein is CASSGVRNSYEQYF.

V usage is TRBV20-1 and J usage is TRBJ2-5, with TRBD2 as a possible D gene (5 bases). V lost 5 bases and J lost 3, with 16 bases in between. Germline V lookup: CDR1 DFQATT, CDR2 SNEGSKA (reference sequence). The CDR3 length is 14 residues. CDR3 loop: CSAAKGVLEETQYF. DNA for the CDR3: TGCAGTGCTGCCAAGGGTGTACTAGAAGAGACCCAGTACTTC.

This clonotype was seen at least ten times. This sequence joins TRBV27 and TRBJ2-7; TRBD1 matches 7 bases. The trim removed 2 bases at V and 6 bases at J, leaving 16 bases unmatched. Germline V gives CDR1 MNHEY, CDR2 SMNVEV (reference sequence). This CDR3 has 17 amino acids. The CDR3 loop reads CASSLTQGGPRGSEQYF. Here the CDR3 DNA reads TGTGCCAGCAGTTTAACCCAAGGGGGCCCACGGGGAAGCGAGCAGTACTTC.

This clonotype was seen a few times. The chain joins TRBV20-1 to TRBJ1-6, with a weak D call TRBD1 (5 bases). V lost 1 base and J lost 3, with 7 bases in between. Germline V gene sequence: CDR1 DFQATT, CDR2 SNEGSKA (reference sequence). The CDR3 is 14 amino acids. CDR3 residues: CSARGQGYNSPLHF. The CDR3 DNA is TGCAGTGCTAGAGGGCAGGGCTATAATTCACCCCTCCACTTT.

J is TRBJ2-3 and V is TRBV20-1; no clear D. CDR3 length equals 13 residues. Trimming stripped 3 bases from V and 5 bases from J, with 12 bases between. Germline V gene lookup returns CDR1 DFQATT and CDR2 SNEGSKA (reference sequence). CDR3 in amino acids: CSARAYSLDTQYF. For the CDR3, the DNA is TGCAGTGCTAGGGCTTATTCCCTAGATACGCAGTATTTT.

The CDR3 protein is CASGPGVAGTGELFF. CDR3 sequence (DNA): TGTGCTAGTGGTCCCGGGGTAGCGGGGACCGGGGAGCTGTTTTTT. This chain joins TRBV12-5 and TRBJ2-2, with TRBD2 matching over 8 bases. V was pared by 5 bases and J by 5 bases, with 7 bases of the junction left unmatched. Germline V lookup: CDR1 LGHNT, CDR2 FRNRAP. The CDR3 loop spans 15 amino acids.

With regard to this clonotype: This likely comes from a read error, as the CDR3 has no conserved phenylalanine or tryptophan at its end. The rearrangement uses TRBV28 and TRBJ1-3; D not certain. The CDR3 is 16 residues long. Between the trimmed V and J ends, which lost 11 bases and 0 bases, there was a span of 20 bases. CDR1 and CDR2 from the germline V gene are MDHEN and SYDVKM. DNA of the CDR3: TGTGCCTCCTGGCCGAGAGGCATACCCTCTGGAAACACCATATATTCT. This encodes CASWPRGIPSGNTIYS.

This chain joins TRBV24-1 and TRBJ2-1; D not certain. Deletions cut 4 bases from V and 6 bases from J, with 18 bases between. Germline values: CDR1 KGHDR, CDR2 SFDVKD. The CDR3 spans 16 residues. CDR3 region: CATSDKSATFVNEQFF. CDR3 nucleotide sequence: TGTGCCACCAGTGACAAGAGCGCGACCTTTGTCAATGAGCAGTTCTTC.

The rearrangement joins TRBV24-1 to TRBJ2-7, with D perhaps TRBD1 (5 bases). Between the trimmed V and J ends, which lost 6 bases and 0 bases, there was a span of 14 bases. The CDR3 length is 15 residues. Germline-derived CDR1 and CDR2 are KGHDR and SFDVKD. In nucleotides, the CDR3 is TGTGCCACCAGTATTCGGAAGACAGACTCCTACGAGCAGTACTTC. Protein sequence: CATSIRKTDSYEQYF.